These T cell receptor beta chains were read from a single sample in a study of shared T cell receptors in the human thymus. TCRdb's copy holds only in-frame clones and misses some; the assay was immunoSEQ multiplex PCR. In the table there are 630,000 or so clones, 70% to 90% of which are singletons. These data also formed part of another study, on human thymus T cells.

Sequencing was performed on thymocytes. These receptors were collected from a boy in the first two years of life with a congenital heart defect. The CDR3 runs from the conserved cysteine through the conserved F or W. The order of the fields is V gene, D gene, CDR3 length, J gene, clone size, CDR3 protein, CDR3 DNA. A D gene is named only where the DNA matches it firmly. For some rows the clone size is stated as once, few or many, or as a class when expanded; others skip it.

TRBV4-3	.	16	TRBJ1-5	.	CASSRGRGQSNQPQHF	TGCGCCAGCAGCCGAGGGAGAGGGCAGAGCAATCAGCCCCAGCATTTT
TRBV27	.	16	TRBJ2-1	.	CASRRRRRCSYNEQFF	TGTGCCAGCAGAAGGCGGCGGAGATGTTCCTACAATGAGCAGTTCTTC
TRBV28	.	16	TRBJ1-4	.	CASSSDGGRGNEKLFF	TGTGCCAGCAGTTCCGATGGGGGCCGGGGAAATGAAAAACTGTTTTTT
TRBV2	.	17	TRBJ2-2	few	CASRPRALKKYTGELFF	TGTGCCAGCAGGCCCAGGGCCCTCAAGAAATACACCGGGGAGCTGTTTTTT
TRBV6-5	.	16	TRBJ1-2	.	CASSYDRGRGIYGYTF	TGTGCCAGCAGTTACGATCGGGGCAGGGGTATCTATGGCTACACCTTC
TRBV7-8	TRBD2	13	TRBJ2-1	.	CASSPRGYNEQFF	TGTGCCAGCAGCCCGCGGGGGTACAATGAGCAGTTCTTC
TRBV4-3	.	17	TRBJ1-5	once	CASSQEGWGDSNQPQHF	TGCGCCAGCAGCCAAGAAGGTTGGGGGGATAGCAATCAGCCCCAGCATTTT
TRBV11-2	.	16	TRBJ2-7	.	CASSLETENPCYEQYF	TGTGCCAGCAGCTTGGAGACAGAGAACCCATGTTACGAGCAGTACTTC
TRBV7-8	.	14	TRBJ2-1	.	CASSPDTTYNEQFF	TGTGCCAGCAGCCCGGACACGACCTACAATGAGCAGTTCTTC
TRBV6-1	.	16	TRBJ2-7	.	CASSDHLTPLSYEQYF	TGTGCCAGCAGTGATCATTTAACACCCCTTTCCTACGAGCAGTACTTC
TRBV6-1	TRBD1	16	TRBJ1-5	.	CASSEGRGHSNQPQHF	TGTGCCAGCAGTGAAGGCAGGGGGCACAGCAATCAGCCCCAGCATTTT
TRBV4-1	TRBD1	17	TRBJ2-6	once	CASSQVQQGAGANVLTF	TGCGCCAGCAGCCAAGTTCAACAGGGGGCTGGGGCCAACGTCCTGACTTTC
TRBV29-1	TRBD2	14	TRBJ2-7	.	CSVGTSGSFYEQYF	TGCAGCGTTGGGACTAGCGGGAGTTTCTACGAGCAGTACTTC
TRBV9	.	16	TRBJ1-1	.	CASSALLRDSNTEAFF	TGTGCCAGCAGCGCCCTCCTCCGGGACTCGAACACTGAAGCTTTCTTT
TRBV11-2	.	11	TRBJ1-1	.	CASSPGEGTFF	TGTGCCAGCAGCCCCGGGGAGGGAACTTTCTTT
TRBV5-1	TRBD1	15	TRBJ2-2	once	CASSTGQGGTGELFF	TGCGCCAGCAGCACGGGACAGGGGGGGACCGGGGAGCTGTTTTTT
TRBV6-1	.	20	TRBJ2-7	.	CASSGTGTVSSGGDSYEQYF	TGTGCCAGCAGTGGAACCGGGACAGTGTCCAGCGGGGGCGATTCCTACGAGCAGTACTTC
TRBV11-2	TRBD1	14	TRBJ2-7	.	CASSLGNRGYEQYF	TGTGCCAGCAGCTTAGGTAACAGGGGCTACGAGCAGTACTTC
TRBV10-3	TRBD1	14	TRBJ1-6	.	CATGGDRGNSPLHF	TGTGCCACCGGAGGGGACAGGGGTAATTCACCCCTCCACTTT
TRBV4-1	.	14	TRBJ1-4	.	CASSPGGLNEKLFF	TGCGCCAGCAGCCCCGGTGGTCTTAATGAAAAACTGTTTTTT
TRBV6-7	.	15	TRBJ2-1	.	CASSHTVQGVGEQFF	TGTGCCAGCAGCCATACAGTACAGGGTGTGGGTGAGCAGTTCTTC
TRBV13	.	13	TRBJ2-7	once	CASSFRVSYEQYF	TGTGCCAGCAGCTTCCGTGTATCCTACGAGCAGTACTTC
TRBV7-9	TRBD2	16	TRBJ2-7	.	CASSSRAGVPFCEQYF	TGTGCCAGCAGCTCCCGGGCGGGAGTCCCCTTTTGCGAGCAGTACTTC
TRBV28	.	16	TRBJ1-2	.	CASSPWGRENIYGYTF	TGTGCCAGCAGCCCCTGGGGCAGGGAAAATATCTATGGCTACACCTTC
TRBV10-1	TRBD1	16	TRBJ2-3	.	CASSDGDRAFTDTQYF	TGCGCCAGCAGTGATGGGGACAGGGCCTTCACAGATACGCAGTATTTT
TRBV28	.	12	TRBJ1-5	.	CASSSIDQPQHF	TGTGCCAGCAGTTCCATAGATCAGCCCCAGCATTTT
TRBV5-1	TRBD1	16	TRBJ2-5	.	CASSWKLRDREETQYF	TGCGCCAGCAGCTGGAAGCTCCGGGACAGGGAGGAGACCCAGTACTTC
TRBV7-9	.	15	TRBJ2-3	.	CASSLYTRITDTQYF	TGTGCCAGCAGCTTATATACTAGAATAACAGATACGCAGTATTTT
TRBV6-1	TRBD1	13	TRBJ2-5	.	CASPDRGQETQYF	TGTGCCAGCCCCGACAGGGGTCAAGAGACCCAGTACTTC
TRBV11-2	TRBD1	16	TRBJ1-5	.	CASSPGTSQGGQPQHF	TGTGCCAGCAGCCCCGGGACTTCCCAGGGGGGTCAGCCCCAGCATTTT